This T cell receptor beta chain comes out of a study of T cell responses to AZD1222 COVID-19 vaccine. Findings and limits, study-wide: Most donors were white British and more were female, and clonal diversity was possibly underestimated. Regions 160-218 and 743-854 dominated among vaccine-associated CD4 TCRs spanning spike. Spike-specific TCR breadth and depth were elevated following two AZD1222 doses.

Trimming took 3 bases from V and 2 from J; bases not matched to a gene: 6. Germline loops: CDR1 MDHEN, CDR2 SYDVKM. This CDR3 has 15 residues. TCRdb keeps only in-frame clones here, not all; method: immunoSEQ multiplex PCR. The repertoire holds more than 110,000 clones, with just under 95% as singletons. About this clone: Its specificity is not known.

This specimen was peripheral blood, taken on day 0 of AZD1222 vaccination. The clonotype originates from an adult in good health. The chain joins TRBV28 to TRBJ2-5; 7 bases are shared with TRBD2. In DNA, the CDR3 is TGTGCCAGCAGTTTCGGGGGGTTGCGACAAGAGACCCAGTACTTC. This codes for CASSFGGLRQETQYF. The whole variable domain, filled in from reference TRBV28 and TRBJ2-5, reads DVKVTQSSRYLVKRTGEKVFLECVQDMDHENMFWYRQDPGLGLRLIYFSYDVKMKEKGDIPEGYSVSREKKERFSLILESASTNQTSMYLCASSFGGLRQETQYFGPGTRLLVL.